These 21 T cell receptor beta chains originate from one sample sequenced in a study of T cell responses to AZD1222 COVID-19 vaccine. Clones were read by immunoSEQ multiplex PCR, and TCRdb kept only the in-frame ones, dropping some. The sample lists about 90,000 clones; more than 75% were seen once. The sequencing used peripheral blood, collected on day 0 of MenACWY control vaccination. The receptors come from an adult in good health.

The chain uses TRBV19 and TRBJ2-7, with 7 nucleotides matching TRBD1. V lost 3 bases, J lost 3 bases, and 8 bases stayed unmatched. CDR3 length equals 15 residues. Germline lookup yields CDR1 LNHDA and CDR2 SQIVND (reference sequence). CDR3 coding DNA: TGTGCCAGTAGTATCGGACCGGGACAGAACTACGAGCAGTACTTC. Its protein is CASSIGPGQNYEQYF.

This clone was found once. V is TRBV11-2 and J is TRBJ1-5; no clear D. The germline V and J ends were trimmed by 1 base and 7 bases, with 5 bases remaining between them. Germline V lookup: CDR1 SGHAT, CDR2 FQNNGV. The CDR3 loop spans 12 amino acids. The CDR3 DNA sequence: TGTGCCAGCAGCTTAGCTGGCCAGCCCCAGCATTTT. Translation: CASSLAGQPQHF.

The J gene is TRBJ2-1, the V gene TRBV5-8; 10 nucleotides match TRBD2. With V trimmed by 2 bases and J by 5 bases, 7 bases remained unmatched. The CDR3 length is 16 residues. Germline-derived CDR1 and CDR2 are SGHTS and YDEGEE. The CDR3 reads CASSFLVAGGHNEQFF. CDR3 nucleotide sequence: TGTGCCAGCAGCTTCTTGGTAGCGGGAGGACACAATGAGCAGTTCTTC.

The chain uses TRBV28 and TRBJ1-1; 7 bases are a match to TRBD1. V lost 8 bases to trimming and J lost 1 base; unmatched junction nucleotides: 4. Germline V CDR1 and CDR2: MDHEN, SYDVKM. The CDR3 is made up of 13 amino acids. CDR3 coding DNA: TGTGCCAGCGAGGGGGCCCGGAACACTGAAGCTTTCTTT. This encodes CASEGARNTEAFF.

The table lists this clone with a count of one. The CDR3 region has the DNA TGTGCCAGCAGTTTAACCGGGACGACATATGGCTACACCTTC. Translating gives CASSLTGTTYGYTF. The chain uses TRBV28 and TRBJ1-2, with a possible D match to TRBD1 (5 bases). The CDR3 covers 14 residues. Trimming took off 2 bases at V and 5 bases at J, with 12 bases between the two ends. Per germline, CDR1 MDHEN and CDR2 SYDVKM.

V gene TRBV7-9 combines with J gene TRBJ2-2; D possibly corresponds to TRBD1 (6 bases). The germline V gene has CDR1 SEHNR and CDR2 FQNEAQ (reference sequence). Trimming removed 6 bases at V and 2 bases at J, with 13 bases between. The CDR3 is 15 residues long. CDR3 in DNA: TGTGCCAGCAGTCCGACAGGCGCCAACACCGGGGAGCTGTTTTTT. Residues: CASSPTGANTGELFF.

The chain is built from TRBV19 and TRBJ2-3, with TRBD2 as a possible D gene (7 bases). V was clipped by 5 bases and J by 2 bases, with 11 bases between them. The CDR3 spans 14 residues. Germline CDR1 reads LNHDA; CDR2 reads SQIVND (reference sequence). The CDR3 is CASSPRGATDTQYF. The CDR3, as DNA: TGTGCCAGTAGTCCCCGGGGGGCCACAGATACGCAGTATTTT.

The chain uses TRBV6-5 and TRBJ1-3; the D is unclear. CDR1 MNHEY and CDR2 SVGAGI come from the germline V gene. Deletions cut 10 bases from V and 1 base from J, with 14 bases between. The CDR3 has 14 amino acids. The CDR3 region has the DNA TGTGCCACCATGACCGACGGGTCTGGAAACACCATATATTTT. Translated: CATMTDGSGNTIYF.

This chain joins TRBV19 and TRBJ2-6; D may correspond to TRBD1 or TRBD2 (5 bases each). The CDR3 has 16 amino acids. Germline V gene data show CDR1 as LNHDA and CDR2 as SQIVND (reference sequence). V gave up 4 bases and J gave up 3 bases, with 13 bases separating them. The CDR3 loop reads CASSTGARSGANVLTF. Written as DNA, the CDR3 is TGTGCCAGTAGTACCGGGGCCCGCAGTGGGGCCAACGTCCTGACTTTC.

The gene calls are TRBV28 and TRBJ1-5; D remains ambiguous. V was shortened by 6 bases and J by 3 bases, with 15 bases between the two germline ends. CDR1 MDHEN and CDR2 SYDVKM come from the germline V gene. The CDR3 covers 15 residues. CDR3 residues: CASSPHVGINQPQHF. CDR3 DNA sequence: TGTGCCAGCAGCCCACATGTGGGAATCAATCAGCCCCAGCATTTT.

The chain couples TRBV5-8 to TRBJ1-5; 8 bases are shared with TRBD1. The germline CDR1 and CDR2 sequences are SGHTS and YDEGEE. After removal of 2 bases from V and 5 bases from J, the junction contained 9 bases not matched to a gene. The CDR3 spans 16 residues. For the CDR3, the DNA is TGTGCCAGCAGCTTAGGACAGGGCCTCGGGGATCAGCCCCAGCATTTT. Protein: CASSLGQGLGDQPQHF.

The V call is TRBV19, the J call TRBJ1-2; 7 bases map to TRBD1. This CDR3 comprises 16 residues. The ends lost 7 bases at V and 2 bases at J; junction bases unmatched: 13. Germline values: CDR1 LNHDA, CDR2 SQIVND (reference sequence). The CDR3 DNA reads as TGTGCCAGTATTACATCCGCAGGGGGAGGAAACTATGGCTACACCTTC. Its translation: CASITSAGGGNYGYTF.

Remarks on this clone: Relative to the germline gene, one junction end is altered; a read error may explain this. The CDR3 DNA reads TGTGCTAGCAGCCTCAGGTTATCCAGATTCCTAGCCAAAAACATTCAGTACTTC. Amino acid sequence: CASSLRLSRFLAKNIQYF. The V call is TRBV7-7, the J call TRBJ2-4; no firm D call. This CDR3 is 18 amino acids long. The germline V gene has CDR1 SSHAT and CDR2 FNYEAQ (reference sequence).

The CDR3 sequence: CASSLPPLRLETQYF. As DNA, the CDR3 is TGTGCCAGCAGCCTCCCCCCGTTACGGCTGGAGACCCAGTACTTC. The rearrangement links TRBV28 to TRBJ2-5; D gene uncertain. The V gene's germline CDR1 is MDHEN and CDR2 SYDVKM. The CDR3 spans 15 residues. Trimming removed 6 bases from V and 5 bases from J, with 19 bases in between.

DNA of the CDR3: TGTGCCAGCAGCCGAGGGACAGCTTCTAACTATGGCTACACCTTC. Protein sequence: CASSRGTASNYGYTF. The chain is built from TRBV5-8 and TRBJ1-2; 7 bases match TRBD1. CDR1 SGHTS and CDR2 YDEGEE come from the germline V gene. The length of the CDR3 is 15 residues. Trimming took 4 bases from V and 0 from J; bases not matched to a gene: 6.

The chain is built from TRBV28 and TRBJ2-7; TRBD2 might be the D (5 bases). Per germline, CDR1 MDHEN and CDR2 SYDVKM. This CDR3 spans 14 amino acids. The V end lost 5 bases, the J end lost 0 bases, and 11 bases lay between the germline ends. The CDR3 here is CASSRPRGSYEQYF. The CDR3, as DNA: TGTGCCAGCAGTCGTCCACGGGGCTCCTACGAGCAGTACTTC.

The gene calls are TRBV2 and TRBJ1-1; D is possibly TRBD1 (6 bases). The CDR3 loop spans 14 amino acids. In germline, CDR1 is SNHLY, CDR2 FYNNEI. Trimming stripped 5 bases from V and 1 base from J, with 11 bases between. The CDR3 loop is CASSLQGANTEAFF. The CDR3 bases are TGTGCCAGCAGTTTACAGGGTGCGAACACTGAAGCTTTCTTT.

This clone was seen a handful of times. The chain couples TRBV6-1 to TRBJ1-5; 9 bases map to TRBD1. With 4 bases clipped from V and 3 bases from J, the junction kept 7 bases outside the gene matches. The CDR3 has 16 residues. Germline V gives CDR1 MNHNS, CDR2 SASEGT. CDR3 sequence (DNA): TGTGCCAGCAGTGCCGGGACAGGGACCACCAATCAGCCCCAGCATTTT. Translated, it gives CASSAGTGTTNQPQHF.

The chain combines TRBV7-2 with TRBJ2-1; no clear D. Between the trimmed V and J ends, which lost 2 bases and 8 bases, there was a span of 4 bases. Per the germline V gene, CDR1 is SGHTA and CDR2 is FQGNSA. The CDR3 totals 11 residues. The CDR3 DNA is TGTGCCAGCAGCTTAACTTATGAGCAGTTCTTC. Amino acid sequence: CASSLTYEQFF.

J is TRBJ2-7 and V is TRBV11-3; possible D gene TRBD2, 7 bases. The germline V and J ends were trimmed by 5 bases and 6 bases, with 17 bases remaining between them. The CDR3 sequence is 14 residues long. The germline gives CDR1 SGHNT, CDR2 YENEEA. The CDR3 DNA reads TGTGCCAGCAGCCCTCGGGGGGCTCTATCCGAGCAGTACTTC. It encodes CASSPRGALSEQYF. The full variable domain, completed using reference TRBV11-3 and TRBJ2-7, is EAGVVQSPRYKIIEKKQPVAFWCNPISGHNTLYWYLQNLGQGPELLIRYENEEAVDDSQLPKDRFSAERLKGVDSTLKIQPAELGDSAVYLCASSPRGALSEQYFGPGTRLTVT.

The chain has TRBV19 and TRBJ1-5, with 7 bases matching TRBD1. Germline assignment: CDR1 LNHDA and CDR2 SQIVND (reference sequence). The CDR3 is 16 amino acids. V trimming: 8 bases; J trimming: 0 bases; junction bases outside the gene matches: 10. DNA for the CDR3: TGTGCCAGTGGGAGGGGGCAGACTTTTAGCAATCAGCCCCAGCATTTT. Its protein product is CASGRGQTFSNQPQHF.